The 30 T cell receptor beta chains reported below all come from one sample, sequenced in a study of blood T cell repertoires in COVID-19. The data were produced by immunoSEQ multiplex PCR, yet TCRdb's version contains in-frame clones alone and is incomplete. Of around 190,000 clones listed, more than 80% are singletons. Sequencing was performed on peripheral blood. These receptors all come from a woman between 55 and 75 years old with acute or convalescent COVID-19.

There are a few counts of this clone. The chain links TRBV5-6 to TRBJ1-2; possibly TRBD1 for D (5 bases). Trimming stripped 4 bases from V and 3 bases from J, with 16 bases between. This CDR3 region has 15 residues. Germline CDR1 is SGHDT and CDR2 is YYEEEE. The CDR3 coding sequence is TGTGCCAGCAGCACGGCGACAGAAATGCACTATGGCTACACCTTC. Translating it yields CASSTATEMHYGYTF.

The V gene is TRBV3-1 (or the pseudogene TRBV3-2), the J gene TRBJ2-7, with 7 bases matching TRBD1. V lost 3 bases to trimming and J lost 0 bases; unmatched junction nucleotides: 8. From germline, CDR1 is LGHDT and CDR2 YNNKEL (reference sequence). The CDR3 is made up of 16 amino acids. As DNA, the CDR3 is TGTGCCAGCAGCCAGAAGACAGGGACCGGCTCCTACGAGCAGTACTTC. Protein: CASSQKTGTGSYEQYF.

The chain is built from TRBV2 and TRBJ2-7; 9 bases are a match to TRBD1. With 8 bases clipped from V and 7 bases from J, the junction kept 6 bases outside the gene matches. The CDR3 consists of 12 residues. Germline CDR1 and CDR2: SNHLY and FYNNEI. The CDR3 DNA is TGTGCCAGCCGGGGACAGGGATGGGAGCAGTACTTC. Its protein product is CASRGQGWEQYF.

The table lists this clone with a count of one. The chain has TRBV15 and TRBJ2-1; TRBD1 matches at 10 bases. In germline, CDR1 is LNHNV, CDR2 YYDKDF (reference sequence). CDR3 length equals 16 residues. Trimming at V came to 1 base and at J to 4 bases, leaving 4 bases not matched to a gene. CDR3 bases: TGTGCCACCAGCAGAGTCCGGACAGGGGGGTACAATGAGCAGTTCTTC. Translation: CATSRVRTGGYNEQFF.

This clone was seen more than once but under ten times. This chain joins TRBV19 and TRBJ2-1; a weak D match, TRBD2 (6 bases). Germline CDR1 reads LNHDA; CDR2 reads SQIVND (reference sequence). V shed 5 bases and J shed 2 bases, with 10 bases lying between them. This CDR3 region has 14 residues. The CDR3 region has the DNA TGTGCCAGTAGTGTGGGAGGCACCTACAATGAGCAGTTCTTC. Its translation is CASSVGGTYNEQFF.

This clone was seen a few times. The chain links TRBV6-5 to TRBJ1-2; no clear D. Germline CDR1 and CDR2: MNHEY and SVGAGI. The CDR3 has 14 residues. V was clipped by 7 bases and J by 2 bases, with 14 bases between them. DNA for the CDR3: TGTGCCAGCAACTTGCACAGTTTCAACTATGGCTACACCTTC. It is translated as CASNLHSFNYGYTF.

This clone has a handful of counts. CDR3 protein: CASSAERETIYF. In DNA form, the CDR3 reads TGTGCCAGCAGCGCCGAGAGGGAGACCATATATTTT. The V call is TRBV9, the J call TRBJ1-3; D not certain. CDR3 length: 12 amino acids. The germline V and J ends were trimmed by 3 bases and 10 bases, with 11 bases remaining between them. Germline values: CDR1 SGDLS, CDR2 YYNGEE. Variable domain in full (rest from reference TRBV9 and TRBJ1-3): DSGVTQTPKHLITATGQRVTLRCSPRSGDLSVYWYQQSLDQGLQFLIQYYNGEERAKGNILERFSAQQFPDLHSELNLSSLELGDSALYFCASSAERETIYFGEGSWLTVV.

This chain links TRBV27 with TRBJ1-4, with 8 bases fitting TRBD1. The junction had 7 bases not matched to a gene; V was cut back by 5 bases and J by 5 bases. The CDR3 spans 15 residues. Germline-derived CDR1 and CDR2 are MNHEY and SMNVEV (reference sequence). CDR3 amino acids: CASSGQGLANEKLFF. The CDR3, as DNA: TGTGCCAGCAGTGGACAGGGCTTGGCGAATGAAAAACTGTTTTTT.

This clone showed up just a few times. CDR3 DNA sequence: TGCGCCAGCAGCGAAACGCAGGCTGGGGCCAACGTCCTGACTTTC. Translating gives CASSETQAGANVLTF. V is TRBV5-1 and J is TRBJ2-6; D unresolved. Germline V gene data show CDR1 as SGHRS and CDR2 as YFSETQ. The V and J ends lost 4 bases and 2 bases respectively, with 10 bases between them. This CDR3 is built from 15 residues. The full variable domain, completed using reference TRBV5-1 and TRBJ2-6, is KAGVTQTPRYLIKTRGQQVTLSCSPISGHRSVSWYQQTPGQGLQFLFEYFSETQRNKGNFPGRFSGRQFSNSRSEMNVSTLELGDSALYLCASSETQAGANVLTFGAGSRLTVL.

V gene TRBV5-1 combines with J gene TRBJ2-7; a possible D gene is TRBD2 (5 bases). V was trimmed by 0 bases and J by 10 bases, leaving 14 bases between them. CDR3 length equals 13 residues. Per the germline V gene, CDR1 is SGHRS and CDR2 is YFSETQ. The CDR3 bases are TGCGCCAGCAGCTTGGCCCGGGGAATAATTCAGTACTTC. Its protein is CASSLARGIIQYF. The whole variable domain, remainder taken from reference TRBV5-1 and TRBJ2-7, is KAGVTQTPRYLIKTRGQQVTLSCSPISGHRSVSWYQQTPGQGLQFLFEYFSETQRNKGNFPGRFSGRQFSNSRSEMNVSTLELGDSALYLCASSLARGIIQYFGPGTRLTVT.

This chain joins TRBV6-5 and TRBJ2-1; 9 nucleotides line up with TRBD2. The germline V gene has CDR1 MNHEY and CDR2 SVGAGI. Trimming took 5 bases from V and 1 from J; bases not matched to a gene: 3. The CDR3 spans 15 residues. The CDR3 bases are TGTGCCAGCAGTCCTAGCGGGATTTCCTACAATGAGCAGTTCTTC. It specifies CASSPSGISYNEQFF.

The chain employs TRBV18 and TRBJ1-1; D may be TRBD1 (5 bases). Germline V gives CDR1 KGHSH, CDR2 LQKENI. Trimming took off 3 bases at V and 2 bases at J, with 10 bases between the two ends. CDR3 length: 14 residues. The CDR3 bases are TGTGCCAGCTCACCCGAACAGGTTAACACTGAAGCTTTCTTT. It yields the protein CASSPEQVNTEAFF. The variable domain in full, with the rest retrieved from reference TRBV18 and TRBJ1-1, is NAGVMQNPRHLVRRRGQEARLRCSPMKGHSHVYWYRQLPEEGLKFMVYLQKENIIDESGMPKERFSAEFPKEGPSILRIQQVVRGDSAAYFCASSPEQVNTEAFFGQGTRLTVV.

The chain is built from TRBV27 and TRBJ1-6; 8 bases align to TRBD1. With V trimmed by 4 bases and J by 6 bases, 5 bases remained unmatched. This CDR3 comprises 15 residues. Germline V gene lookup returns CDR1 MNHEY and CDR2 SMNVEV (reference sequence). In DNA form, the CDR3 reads TGTGCCAGCAGTTCCGACAGGGGAGGTAATTCACCCCTCCACTTT. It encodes CASSSDRGGNSPLHF.

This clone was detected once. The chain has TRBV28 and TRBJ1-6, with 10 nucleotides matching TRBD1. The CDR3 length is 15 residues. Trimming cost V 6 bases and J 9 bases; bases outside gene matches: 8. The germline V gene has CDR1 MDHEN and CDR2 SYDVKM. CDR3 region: CASRVGDRGISPLHF. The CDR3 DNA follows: TGTGCCAGCAGGGTGGGGGACAGGGGTATTTCACCCCTCCACTTT.

The CDR3 protein is CASSQEVARAFF. The CDR3 DNA reads as TGTGCCAGCAGCCAAGAAGTAGCCCGAGCTTTCTTT. The chain links TRBV14 to TRBJ1-1, with D unclear. Germline CDR1 is SGHDN and CDR2 is FVKESK. The CDR3 spans 12 residues. V was clipped by 0 bases and J by 10 bases, with 9 bases between them.

The CDR3 nucleotides are TGTGCCTGGAGTGCGATAGCTGGTGAGCAGTTCTTC. It specifies CAWSAIAGEQFF. The V call is TRBV30, the J call TRBJ2-1; D unclear. V was shortened by 1 base and J by 9 bases, with 10 bases between the two germline ends. Germline CDR1 reads GTSNPN; CDR2 reads SVGIG (reference sequence). The CDR3 has 12 residues.

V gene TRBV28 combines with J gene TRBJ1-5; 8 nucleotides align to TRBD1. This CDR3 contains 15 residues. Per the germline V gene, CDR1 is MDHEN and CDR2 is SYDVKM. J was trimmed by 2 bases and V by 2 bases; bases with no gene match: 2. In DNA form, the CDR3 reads TGTGCCAGCAGTTTAGGGGGACAGGGCAATCAGCCCCAGCATTTT. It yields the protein CASSLGGQGNQPQHF.

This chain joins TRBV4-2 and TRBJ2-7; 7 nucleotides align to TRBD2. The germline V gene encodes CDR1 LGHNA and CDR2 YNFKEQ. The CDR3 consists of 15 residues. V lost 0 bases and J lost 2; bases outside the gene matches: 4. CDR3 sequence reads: CASSQEGGLAYEQYF. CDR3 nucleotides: TGTGCCAGCAGCCAAGAGGGAGGACTAGCCTACGAGCAGTACTTC.

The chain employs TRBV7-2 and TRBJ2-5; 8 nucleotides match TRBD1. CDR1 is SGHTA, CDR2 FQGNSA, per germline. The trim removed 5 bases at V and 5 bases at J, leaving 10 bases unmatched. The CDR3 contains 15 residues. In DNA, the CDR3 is TGTGCCAGCAGCCTCGACAGGGGTCGGTGGGAGACCCAGTACTTC. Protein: CASSLDRGRWETQYF. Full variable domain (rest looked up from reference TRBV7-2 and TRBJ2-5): GAGVSQSPSNKVTEKGKDVELRCDPISGHTALYWYRQSLGQGLEFLIYFQGNSAPDKSGLPSDRFSAERTGGSVSTLTIQRTQQEDSAVYLCASSLDRGRWETQYFGPGTRLLVL.

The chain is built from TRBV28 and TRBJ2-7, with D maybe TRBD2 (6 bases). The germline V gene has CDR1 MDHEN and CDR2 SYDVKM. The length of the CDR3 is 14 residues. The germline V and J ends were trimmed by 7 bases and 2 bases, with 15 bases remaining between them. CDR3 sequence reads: CASKTVERAYEQYF. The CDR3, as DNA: TGTGCCAGCAAAACGGTAGAGCGGGCCTACGAGCAGTACTTC.

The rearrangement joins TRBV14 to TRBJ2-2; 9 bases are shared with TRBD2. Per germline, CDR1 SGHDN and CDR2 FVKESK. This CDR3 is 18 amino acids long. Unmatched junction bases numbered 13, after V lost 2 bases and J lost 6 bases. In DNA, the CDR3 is TGTGCCAGCAGCCAACTAGCGGGGCGAGCTTCGGACGCCGGGGAGCTGTTTTTT. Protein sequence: CASSQLAGRASDAGELFF. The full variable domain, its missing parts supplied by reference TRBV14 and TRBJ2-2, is EAGVTQFPSHSVIEKGQTVTLRCDPISGHDNLYWYRRVMGKEIKFLLHFVKESKQDESGMPNNRFLAERTGGTYSTLKVQPAELEDSGVYFCASSQLAGRASDAGELFFGEGSRLTVL.

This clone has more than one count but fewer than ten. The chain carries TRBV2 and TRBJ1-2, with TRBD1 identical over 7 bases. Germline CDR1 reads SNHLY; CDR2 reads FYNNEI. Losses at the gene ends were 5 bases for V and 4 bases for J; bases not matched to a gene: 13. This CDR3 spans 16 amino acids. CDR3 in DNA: TGTGCCAGCAGTCCTAACCTGCAGGGGGTTGGCTATGGCTACACCTTC. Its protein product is CASSPNLQGVGYGYTF.

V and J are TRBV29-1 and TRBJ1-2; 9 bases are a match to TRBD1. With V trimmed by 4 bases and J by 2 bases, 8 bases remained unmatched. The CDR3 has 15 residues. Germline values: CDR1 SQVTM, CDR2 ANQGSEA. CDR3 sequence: CSVGPRQGENYGYTF. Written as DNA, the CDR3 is TGCAGCGTTGGCCCCCGACAGGGGGAGAACTATGGCTACACCTTC.

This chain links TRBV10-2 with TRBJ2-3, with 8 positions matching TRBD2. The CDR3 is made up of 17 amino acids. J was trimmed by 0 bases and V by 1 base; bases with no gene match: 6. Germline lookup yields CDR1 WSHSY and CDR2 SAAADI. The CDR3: CASSEWGPSGSTDTQYF. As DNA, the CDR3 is TGCGCCAGCAGTGAGTGGGGCCCTAGCGGGAGCACAGATACGCAGTATTTT.

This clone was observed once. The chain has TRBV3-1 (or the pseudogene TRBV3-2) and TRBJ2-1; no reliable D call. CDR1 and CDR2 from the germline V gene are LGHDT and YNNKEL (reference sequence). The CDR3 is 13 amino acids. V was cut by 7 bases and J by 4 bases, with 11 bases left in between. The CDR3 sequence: CASTPGPYNEQFF. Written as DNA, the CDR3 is TGTGCCAGCACCCCCGGTCCGTACAATGAGCAGTTCTTC.

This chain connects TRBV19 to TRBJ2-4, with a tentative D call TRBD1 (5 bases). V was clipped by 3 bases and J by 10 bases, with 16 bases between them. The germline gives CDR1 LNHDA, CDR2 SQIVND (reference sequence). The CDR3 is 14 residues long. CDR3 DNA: TGTGCCAGTAGTATCGATAGGGCCAAGGGGATTCAGTACTTC. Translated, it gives CASSIDRAKGIQYF. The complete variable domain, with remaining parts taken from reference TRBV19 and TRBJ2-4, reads DGGITQSPKYLFRKEGQNVTLSCEQNLNHDAMYWYRQDPGQGLRLIYYSQIVNDFQKGDIAEGYSVSREKKESFPLTVTSAQKNPTAFYLCASSIDRAKGIQYFGAGTRLSVL.

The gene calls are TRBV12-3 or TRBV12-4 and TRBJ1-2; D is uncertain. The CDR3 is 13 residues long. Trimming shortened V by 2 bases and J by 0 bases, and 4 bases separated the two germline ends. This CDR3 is CASSLKPNYGYTF. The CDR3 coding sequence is TGTGCCAGCAGTTTAAAGCCTAACTATGGCTACACCTTC.

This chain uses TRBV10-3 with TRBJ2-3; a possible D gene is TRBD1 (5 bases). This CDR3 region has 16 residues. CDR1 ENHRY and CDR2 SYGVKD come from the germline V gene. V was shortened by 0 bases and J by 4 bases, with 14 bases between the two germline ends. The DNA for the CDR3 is TGTGCCATCAGTGAGTCGGCGACAGATCTTTCAGATACGCAGTATTTT. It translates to CAISESATDLSDTQYF.

In DNA form, the CDR3 reads TGTGCCAGCCTGCCGGGACAGCGATCTGGAAACACCATATATTTT. Protein: CASLPGQRSGNTIYF. The chain combines TRBV28 with TRBJ1-3; 7 nucleotides align to TRBD1. The V gene end was trimmed by 8 bases and the J gene end by 1 base; junction bases not matched to a gene: 8. The germline gives CDR1 MDHEN, CDR2 SYDVKM. CDR3 size: 15 residues.

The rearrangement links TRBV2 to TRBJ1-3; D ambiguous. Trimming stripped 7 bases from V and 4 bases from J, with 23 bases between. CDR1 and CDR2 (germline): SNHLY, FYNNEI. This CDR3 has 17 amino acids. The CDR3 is CASKKYGVGQAGNTIYF. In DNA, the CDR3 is TGTGCCAGCAAAAAATACGGGGTCGGGCAGGCAGGAAACACCATATATTTT.